The T cell receptor (beta chain) under discussion was sequenced for a study of T cell responses to AZD1222 COVID-19 vaccine. Notes on this clone: Its antigen remains unidentified.

Method: immunoSEQ multiplex PCR; TCRdb's copy keeps in-frame clones and lacks some. The profile shows approximately 150,000 clones, about 93% of them singletons. Overall study results and limits: CD4 TCRs associated with vaccination spanned spike, dominating at 160-218 and 743-854. Spike-specific TCR breadth and depth rose after two AZD1222 doses.

Per germline, CDR1 SGDLS and CDR2 YYNGEE. This CDR3 spans 15 amino acids. J gave up 2 bases and V 3 bases, and 3 bases lay outside the gene matches. V and J are TRBV9 and TRBJ2-2, with 8 nucleotides matching TRBD1. The sample consisted of peripheral blood, taken on day 0 of AZD1222 vaccination. The receptor was derived from an adult in good health. CDR3 residues: CASSEQGVNTGELFF. The DNA for the CDR3 is TGTGCCAGCAGCGAACAGGGGGTAAACACCGGGGAGCTGTTTTTT.